The T cell receptor (beta chain) described here comes from a study of post-analysis software for immune sequencing data. Study in general: Courses of disease covered relapsing-remitting, secondary progressive and progressive-relapsing multiple sclerosis. Study-wide results and limits: Included in a set of roughly five TRBV segments more frequent in patients than controls were TRBV5-6, TRBV5-1 and TRBV20-1.

This clonotype turned up a few times. Its antigen is not identified. Each TCR beta cDNA library carried unique molecular identifiers. About 540,000 cDNA molecules were obtained from around 0.96 to 9.9 million T cells. TCRdb re-called the PCR reads through MiXCR, storing one row per CDR3 protein. The sample includes some 890,000 distinct CDR3 sequences, roughly half of them seen just once. Germline lookup yields CDR1 SEHNR and CDR2 FQNEAQ (reference sequence). The CDR3 spans 18 residues. V was clipped by 8 bases and J by 7 bases; unmatched bases: 19. The sequence derives from a girl aged 10 to 17 with multiple sclerosis. The material sequenced was blood. The chain recombines TRBV7-9 with TRBJ2-1, with 11 bases that match TRBD2. The CDR3 sequence is CASGQKGSGGADRNEQFF. In DNA form, the CDR3 reads TGTGCCAGCGGACAAAAAGGTAGCGGGGGGGCCGATAGGAATGAGCAGTTCTTC. Together with reference TRBV7-9 and TRBJ2-1, the CDR3 gives the full variable domain: DTGVSQNPRHKITKRGQNVTFRCDPISEHNRLYWYRQTLGQGPEFLTYFQNEAQLEKSRLLSDRFSAERPKGSFSTLEIQRTEQGDSAMYLCASGQKGSGGADRNEQFFGPGTRLTVL.